The 21 T cell receptor beta chains in this list originate from one sample, sequenced in a study of blood T cell repertoires in COVID-19. Here immunoSEQ multiplex PCR was the method, and the copy in TCRdb shows in-frame clones only, minus some. The sample includes some 400,000 clones, approximately 77% of them seen just once. Sequencing was performed on peripheral blood. The receptor set was obtained from a human donor with acute or convalescent COVID-19. The donor label of this sample is uncertain.

The chain has TRBV29-1 and TRBJ2-7; perhaps TRBD2 as D (6 bases). Trimming cost V 1 base and J 2 bases, with 12 bases left between them. Germline-derived CDR1 and CDR2 are SQVTM and ANQGSEA. The CDR3 has 14 residues. The CDR3 region is CSVEGAGKAYEQYF. The CDR3 nucleotides read TGCAGCGTTGAAGGGGCGGGGAAAGCCTACGAGCAGTACTTC.

The chain is built from TRBV25-1 and TRBJ1-3; D gene ambiguous. The CDR3 covers 14 residues. Germline V gives CDR1 MGHDK, CDR2 SYGVNS. The germline V and J ends were trimmed by 6 bases and 2 bases, with 11 bases remaining between them. CDR3 DNA: TGTGCCAGCAGAGGAGAGAGGACTGGAAACACCATATATTTT. It is translated as CASRGERTGNTIYF.

The CDR3 bases are TGTGCCAGCAGCCATATACAGGGGACTGAAGCTTTCTTT. Its translation: CASSHIQGTEAFF. The rearrangement joins TRBV3-1 (or the pseudogene TRBV3-2) to TRBJ1-1, with 7 bases fitting TRBD1. The V segment lost 3 bases and the J segment 5 bases; nucleotides outside the gene matches: 3. Germline loops: CDR1 LGHDT, CDR2 YNNKEL (reference sequence). There are 13 residues in the CDR3.

The chain recombines TRBV19 with TRBJ1-4, with a weak D call TRBD1 (5 bases). The ends were cut back, 5 bases at V and 4 bases at J, with 17 bases in the middle. Looked up from germline, CDR1 is LNHDA and CDR2 is SQIVND (reference sequence). CDR3 size: 16 residues. CDR3 amino acids: CASSPRVGGLNEKLFF. In DNA, the CDR3 is TGTGCCAGTAGTCCCCGCGTGGGGGGACTTAATGAAAAACTGTTTTTT. Full variable domain (rest looked up from reference TRBV19 and TRBJ1-4): DGGITQSPKYLFRKEGQNVTLSCEQNLNHDAMYWYRQDPGQGLRLIYYSQIVNDFQKGDIAEGYSVSREKKESFPLTVTSAQKNPTAFYLCASSPRVGGLNEKLFFGSGTQLSVL.

As concerns this clone: The same CDR3 is also encoded by other DNA sequences in this sample. The rearrangement joins TRBV3-1 (or the pseudogene TRBV3-2) to TRBJ1-2; D is uncertain. CDR1 LGHDT and CDR2 YNNKEL come from the germline V gene (reference sequence). The CDR3 has 13 residues. V gave up 1 base and J gave up 0 bases, with 3 bases separating them. The CDR3, as DNA: TGTGCCAGCAGCCAAGCCTCTAACTATGGCTACACCTTC. This encodes CASSQASNYGYTF.

The gene calls are TRBV6-5 and TRBJ1-3; perhaps TRBD1 as D (6 bases). Germline V gene data show CDR1 as MNHEY and CDR2 as SVGAGI. The CDR3 has 14 amino acids. The V end was cut by 8 bases, the J end by 0 bases, with 11 bases between. The CDR3 loop reads CASCTGSSGNTIYF. Here the CDR3 DNA reads TGTGCCAGCTGTACAGGGAGCTCTGGAAACACCATATATTTT.

The gene calls are TRBV12-5 and TRBJ2-3; tentative D call: TRBD1 (5 bases). Trimming removed 2 bases at V and 2 bases at J, with 8 bases between. The CDR3 contains 14 residues. CDR1 LGHNT and CDR2 FRNRAP come from the germline V gene. CDR3 coding DNA: TGTGCTAGTGGTTTGCAGGGCGTCACAGATACGCAGTATTTT. Translating gives CASGLQGVTDTQYF.

This clone was seen more than once but under ten times. This CDR3 is CASSDGLSYEQYF. The CDR3 nucleotides read TGCGCCAGCAGTGATGGGCTGTCCTACGAGCAGTACTTC. The chain links TRBV10-1 to TRBJ2-7; D unresolved. There are 13 residues in the CDR3. Germline CDR1 WNHNN, CDR2 SYGVQD (reference sequence). The ends were cut back, 3 bases at V and 1 base at J, with 7 bases in the middle.

A remark on this clone: Other DNA sequences from this sample encode an identical CDR3 as well. This chain joins TRBV3-1 (or the pseudogene TRBV3-2) and TRBJ1-5; D is undetermined. Germline V gives CDR1 LGHDT, CDR2 YNNKEL (reference sequence). The CDR3 runs to 16 residues. V lost 1 base and J lost 0, with 10 bases in between. The DNA for the CDR3 is TGTGCCAGCAGCCAAGGTGTGAGTTATAGCAATCAGCCCCAGCATTTT. Translating gives CASSQGVSYSNQPQHF.

This clone was counted a single time. This chain links TRBV2 with TRBJ2-2, with 7 bases aligning to TRBD2. The V segment lost 5 bases and the J segment 3 bases; nucleotides outside the gene matches: 9. From germline, CDR1 is SNHLY and CDR2 FYNNEI. The CDR3 length is 16 residues. CDR3 region: CASSPRPSGYTGELFF. The CDR3 nucleotides are TGTGCCAGCAGTCCAAGGCCTAGCGGATACACCGGGGAGCTGTTTTTT.

This CDR3 reads CASSLETDNSPLHF. DNA for the CDR3: TGCGCCAGCAGCTTGGAGACAGACAATTCACCCCTCCACTTT. The rearrangement joins TRBV5-1 to TRBJ1-6, with D perhaps TRBD1 (5 bases). Trimming took 0 bases from V and 7 from J, leaving 8 bases between them. The CDR3 consists of 14 residues. The germline V gene encodes CDR1 SGHRS and CDR2 YFSETQ.

This clone has only a few counts. V and J are TRBV28 and TRBJ1-5; 9 bases line up with TRBD1. Germline CDR1 is MDHEN and CDR2 is SYDVKM. CDR3 length: 14 amino acids. V lost 3 bases and J lost 6; bases outside the gene matches: 3. In DNA, the CDR3 is TGTGCCAGCAGTTTGAGGACAGGGGTTCAGCCCCAGCATTTT. Amino acid sequence: CASSLRTGVQPQHF.

This rearrangement joins TRBV27 to TRBJ1-5, with a possible D match to TRBD1 (5 bases). V shed 2 bases and J shed 4 bases, with 15 bases lying between them. The CDR3 runs 16 residues. Germline V gives CDR1 MNHEY, CDR2 SMNVEV (reference sequence). For the CDR3, the DNA is TGTGCCAGCAGTTTAGGGGCCGGACGGCGAAATCAGCCCCAGCATTTT. Translated: CASSLGAGRRNQPQHF.

This clone came up a few times. The chain is built from TRBV5-4 and TRBJ2-7; no clear D gene. The germline CDR1 and CDR2 sequences are SGHNT and YYREEE (reference sequence). V was cut by 0 bases and J by 0 bases, with 10 bases left in between. The CDR3 has 15 amino acids. The CDR3 sequence is CASSLGYSRSYEQYF. The DNA for the CDR3 is TGTGCCAGCAGCTTGGGCTACAGCCGCTCCTACGAGCAGTACTTC.

This clone was counted a single time. This sequence joins TRBV18 and TRBJ1-2; TRBD1 agrees at 10 bases. Germline CDR1 and CDR2: KGHSH and LQKENI. J lost 2 bases, V lost 2 bases, and 2 bases had no gene match. The CDR3 length is 15 residues. This CDR3 is CASSPLDRGNYGYTF. As DNA, the CDR3 is TGTGCCAGCTCACCATTGGACAGGGGGAACTATGGCTACACCTTC.

V gene TRBV29-1 combines with J gene TRBJ2-7; the D gene is possibly TRBD2 (5 bases). CDR3 length: 12 amino acids. The V end was cut by 7 bases, the J end by 2 bases, with 12 bases between. The germline V gene encodes CDR1 SQVTM and CDR2 ANQGSEA. CDR3 sequence reads: CSGADGTYEQYF. The CDR3 nucleotides read TGCAGCGGTGCGGACGGGACCTACGAGCAGTACTTC.

The genes are TRBV5-1 and TRBJ2-1; 10 positions agree with TRBD2. The V segment lost 4 bases and the J segment 5 bases; nucleotides outside the gene matches: 9. Germline values: CDR1 SGHRS, CDR2 YFSETQ. The CDR3 is 16 amino acids. This chain's CDR3 is CASSPPGSGGNNEQFF. The DNA for the CDR3 is TGCGCCAGCAGCCCCCCGGGTAGCGGGGGGAACAATGAGCAGTTCTTC. Complete variable domain (other parts from reference TRBV5-1 and TRBJ2-1): KAGVTQTPRYLIKTRGQQVTLSCSPISGHRSVSWYQQTPGQGLQFLFEYFSETQRNKGNFPGRFSGRQFSNSRSEMNVSTLELGDSALYLCASSPPGSGGNNEQFFGPGTRLTVL.

V gene TRBV5-6 combines with J gene TRBJ2-1, with no clear D. The V end lost 0 bases, the J end lost 4 bases, and 8 bases lay between the germline ends. CDR1 is SGHDT and CDR2 is YYEEEE in the germline V gene. The CDR3 contains 14 residues. The CDR3 DNA reads TGTGCCAGCAGCTTGGGTTTAACTTACAATGAGCAGTTCTTC. Translation: CASSLGLTYNEQFF.

This chain joins TRBV4-1 and TRBJ1-2; TRBD1 matches at 7 bases. The CDR3 length is 15 residues. Looked up from germline, CDR1 is MGHRA and CDR2 is YSYEKL. V was clipped by 3 bases and J by 8 bases; unmatched bases: 12. Here the CDR3 reads CASSHNRGMVNGYTF. CDR3 in DNA: TGCGCCAGCAGCCACAACAGGGGAATGGTAAACGGCTACACCTTC.

V and J are TRBV2 and TRBJ2-3, with TRBD2 identical over 11 bases. V gave up 6 bases and J gave up 3 bases; unmatched junction bases: 11. This CDR3 spans 17 amino acids. Germline CDR1 reads SNHLY; CDR2 reads FYNNEI. CDR3 DNA sequence: TGTGCCAGCAGAATTTCGCCCGGGACTAGCGGTACAGATACGCAGTATTTT. This gives the protein CASRISPGTSGTDTQYF.

The V call is TRBV6-5, the J call TRBJ1-6; TRBD1 matches 8 bases. Germline CDR1 is MNHEY and CDR2 is SVGAGI. V was pared by 6 bases and J by 8 bases, with 3 bases of the junction left unmatched. CDR3 length: 13 amino acids. The CDR3 nucleotides read TGTGCCAGCAGCAGGACAGGGCATTCACCCCTCCACTTT. It encodes CASSRTGHSPLHF.